Presented here are 4 T cell receptor beta chains from one specimen sequenced in a study of control samples from healthy donors and cancer patients. Here immunoSEQ multiplex PCR was the method, and the copy in TCRdb shows in-frame clones only, minus some. The sample has about 92,000 clones, more than 75% seen once; the top ten hold about 10%. Sequenced material: blood. These receptors all come from a woman between 55 and 75 years old in good health.

This chain connects TRBV4-1 to TRBJ1-6; D is perhaps TRBD1 (6 bases). The CDR3 is 15 residues long. Deletions cut 6 bases from V and 5 bases from J, with 14 bases between. CDR1 MGHRA and CDR2 YSYEKL come from the germline V gene. The CDR3 sequence: CASSSIRGNNSPLHF. CDR3 DNA sequence: TGCGCCAGCAGTTCTATAAGGGGGAATAATTCACCCCTCCACTTT.

The chain is built from TRBV19 and TRBJ1-1; perhaps TRBD1 as D (6 bases). The CDR3 is made up of 13 amino acids. The germline gives CDR1 LNHDA, CDR2 SQIVND (reference sequence). V dropped 4 bases and J dropped 4 bases, with 10 bases sitting between them. The CDR3 DNA follows: TGTGCCAGTAGTACCCAGGGGACCACTGAAGCTTTCTTT. The encoded protein is CASSTQGTTEAFF.

V is TRBV9 and J is TRBJ2-1; 8 bases fit TRBD2. The CDR3 loop spans 15 amino acids. Looked up from germline, CDR1 is SGDLS and CDR2 is YYNGEE. The V gene end was trimmed by 0 bases and the J gene end by 5 bases; junction bases not matched to a gene: 4. The CDR3 nucleotides are TGTGCCAGCAGCGTAGCCGGGGGGGCCAACAATGAGCAGTTCTTC. Amino acids: CASSVAGGANNEQFF.

V and J are TRBV5-8 and TRBJ1-6, with TRBD1 matching over 7 bases. The junction had 6 bases not matched to a gene; V was cut back by 4 bases and J by 5 bases. Germline V CDR1 and CDR2: SGHTS, YDEGEE. The CDR3 is 15 residues long. The CDR3 reads CASSPGTVNNSPLHF. Written as DNA, the CDR3 is TGTGCCAGCAGCCCCGGGACAGTTAATAATTCACCCCTCCACTTT.